These 30 T cell receptor beta chains were sequenced from one sample in a study of CD8+CD57+ T cells in acquired aplastic anemia. For sequencing, patients were chosen who had shown expansion of CD8+CD57+ cells by flow cytometry. Researchers used genomic DNA as the template to profile TCR beta VDJ and CDR3. MiXCR, applied by TCRdb to the reads, yields one record per CDR3 protein. The sample shows about 180,000 distinct CDR3 sequences, around 48% of them seen only once. The sequenced material came from sorted CD4+, CD8+, or CD8+CD57+ T cells (not recorded which) from PBMCs. These receptors came from a human donor with aplastic anemia.

This clonotype occurred many times. J is TRBJ1-6 and V is TRBV20-1; TRBD1 matches 7 bases. The CDR3 sequence is 16 residues long. Germline values: CDR1 DFQATT, CDR2 SNEGSKA (reference sequence). The V and J ends lost 5 bases and 0 bases, in that order; junction bases with no gene match: 7. In DNA form, the CDR3 reads TGCAGTGCTCAGGGGGGGAGCGGCTCCTATAATTCACCCCTCCACTTT. Its translation is CSAQGGSGSYNSPLHF.

This clonotype appeared many times. The chain employs TRBV19 and TRBJ2-3; D might be TRBD1 or TRBD2, each matching 5 bases. The CDR3 totals 13 residues. With 6 bases removed from V and 5 bases from J, the gap between germline ends came to 12 bases. Germline V gene sequence: CDR1 LNHDA, CDR2 SQIVND (reference sequence). The CDR3 nucleotides read TGTGCCAGTAGCCTCCGGGGCGAAGATACGCAGTATTTT. This encodes CASSLRGEDTQYF.

The sample holds many counts of this clonotype. This chain links TRBV19 with TRBJ1-1, with D uncertain. The germline V gene encodes CDR1 LNHDA and CDR2 SQIVND (reference sequence). The ends were cut back, 5 bases at V and 4 bases at J, with 11 bases in the middle. The CDR3 runs 13 residues. The CDR3, as DNA: TGTGCCAGTAGTCCGCCATTCCCCACTGAAGCTTTCTTT. This encodes CASSPPFPTEAFF.

The V gene is TRBV29-1, the J gene TRBJ2-3; TRBD2 agrees at 12 bases. Germline values: CDR1 SQVTM, CDR2 ANQGSEA. CDR3 length: 16 residues. V lost 0 bases, J lost 6 bases, and 7 bases stayed unmatched. CDR3 in amino acids: CSVEDWKTSGSDTQYF. CDR3 in DNA: TGCAGCGTTGAAGATTGGAAGACTAGCGGGAGCGATACGCAGTATTTT.

The chain links TRBV2 to TRBJ2-7, with D maybe TRBD1 (6 bases). In germline, CDR1 is SNHLY, CDR2 FYNNEI. The length of the CDR3 is 12 residues. Trimming cost V 11 bases and J 1 base, with 12 bases left between them. CDR3 nucleotides: TGTGCCGGAAGACAGGAGTCCTACGAGCAGTACTTC. Translating it yields CAGRQESYEQYF.

Only a few counts were recorded for this clonotype. The chain recombines TRBV7-9 with TRBJ2-5; TRBD2 agrees at 13 bases. With 4 bases clipped from V and 4 bases from J, the junction kept 6 bases outside the gene matches. The CDR3 has 16 residues. CDR1 and CDR2 from the germline V gene are SEHNR and FQNEAQ (reference sequence). The chain's CDR3 is CASSSRLAGGAETQYF. The CDR3 coding sequence is TGTGCCAGCAGCTCGAGACTAGCGGGAGGAGCAGAGACCCAGTACTTC. Full variable domain (missing parts from reference TRBV7-9 and TRBJ2-5): DTGVSQNPRHKITKRGQNVTFRCDPISEHNRLYWYRQTLGQGPEFLTYFQNEAQLEKSRLLSDRFSAERPKGSFSTLEIQRTEQGDSAMYLCASSSRLAGGAETQYFGPGTRLLVL.

This clonotype was seen many times. This chain connects TRBV12-3 or TRBV12-4 to TRBJ2-7; 9 nucleotides agree with TRBD1. The CDR3 totals 14 residues. With V trimmed by 7 bases and J by 5 bases, 9 bases remained unmatched. CDR3 bases: TGTGCCAGCAACCTGGGACAGGGAAAAAACGAGCAGTACTTC. This encodes CASNLGQGKNEQYF.

In its sample, this clonotype was seen once. The genes are TRBV2 and TRBJ1-2; 7 bases are shared with TRBD1. CDR1 SNHLY and CDR2 FYNNEI come from the germline V gene. This CDR3 comprises 15 residues. The J segment lost 8 bases and the V segment lost 1 base, leaving 10 bases of the junction unmatched. The CDR3 spells CASSEVRDREGGYTF. CDR3 nucleotides: TGTGCCAGCAGTGAAGTAAGAGACAGGGAAGGCGGCTACACCTTC.

This clonotype has more than one count but fewer than ten. This chain uses TRBV10-3 with TRBJ2-1; D call uncertain. V gave up 0 bases and J gave up 7 bases, with 10 bases separating them. Germline V gene lookup returns CDR1 ENHRY and CDR2 SYGVKD. CDR3 length: 14 residues. This chain's CDR3 is CAISESSLVNEQFF. DNA for the CDR3: TGTGCCATCAGTGAGTCGTCGCTAGTGAATGAGCAGTTCTTC.

V and J are TRBV10-3 and TRBJ2-7; no reliable D call. The CDR3 totals 11 residues. The germline gives CDR1 ENHRY, CDR2 SYGVKD. V lost 4 bases and J 4 bases, leaving 5 bases between the germline ends. The CDR3 nucleotides read TGTGCCATCAGTGGGGGATACGAGCAGTACTTC. Translation gives CAISGGYEQYF.

On this clonotype itself: This may be a read error: a much more frequent sequence differs by one nucleotide. V gene TRBV10-3 combines with J gene TRBJ2-1, with no clear D. Germline CDR1 and CDR2: ENHRY and SYGVKD. The CDR3 consists of 12 residues. The V end was cut by 10 bases, the J end by 9 bases, with 16 bases between. The CDR3 bases are TGTGCCAGCACCTCCCTCCTTGGTGAGCAGTTCTTC. It codes for CASTSLLGEQFF.

The chain links TRBV29-1 to TRBJ2-1; D unclear. The CDR3 totals 9 residues. Germline V gene data show CDR1 as SQVTM and CDR2 as ANQGSEA. Trimming stripped 4 bases from V and 15 bases from J, with 10 bases between. The CDR3 region has the DNA TGCAGCGTTGCCCACTGGCCGTTCTTC. This translates into CSVAHWPFF.

This rearrangement joins TRBV28 to TRBJ1-2; D unclear. Germline V gene sequence: CDR1 MDHEN, CDR2 SYDVKM. Trimming removed 7 bases from V and 7 bases from J, with 16 bases in between. This CDR3 contains 13 residues. As DNA, the CDR3 is TGTGCCAGCACCATGAGTGGCACTCCTGGCTACACCTTC. Translation gives CASTMSGTPGYTF.

Points on this clonotype: One base away lies a much larger clone, so this may be a sequencing read error. The chain has TRBV5-1 and TRBJ1-2; 7 bases align to TRBD1. CDR1 is SGHRS, CDR2 YFSETQ, per germline. J was trimmed by 10 bases and V by 4 bases; bases with no gene match: 7. The length of the CDR3 is 12 residues. The CDR3: CASSADRNDYTF. DNA for the CDR3: TGCGCCAGCAGCGCGGACAGGAATGACTACACCTTC.

Concerning this clonotype: Given a much more abundant clone one base away, this may be a read error. The CDR3 DNA is TGTGCCAGCAGTGGAGCGCATTTCAGGCTTAGCAATCAGCCCCAGCATTTT. Its protein product is CASSGAHFRLSNQPQHF. V is TRBV6-1 and J is TRBJ1-5; D remains ambiguous. V was pared by 4 bases and J by 0 bases, with 16 bases between. The CDR3 sequence is 17 residues long. Germline V gene sequence: CDR1 MNHNS, CDR2 SASEGT.

The chain carries TRBV5-4 and TRBJ2-5; D may correspond to TRBD1 or TRBD2 (7 bases each). The germline V gene has CDR1 SGHNT and CDR2 YYREEE (reference sequence). The CDR3 sequence is 16 residues long. The germline V and J ends were trimmed by 0 bases and 5 bases, with 17 bases remaining between them. The CDR3 DNA sequence: TGTGCCAGCAGCTTGGGAAGGGAGGGGGCAGGGGAGACCCAGTACTTC. Translation: CASSLGREGAGETQYF.

The rearrangement joins TRBV7-6 to TRBJ1-1; tentatively, D is TRBD1 (6 bases). This CDR3 spans 12 amino acids. Trimming stripped 11 bases from V and 3 bases from J, with 13 bases between. The germline V gene has CDR1 SGHVS and CDR2 FNYEAQ. This CDR3 is CAPGGRYTEAFF. The CDR3 region has the DNA TGTGCCCCCGGGGGCAGGTACACTGAAGCTTTCTTT.

The chain links TRBV5-1 to TRBJ1-4; D is perhaps TRBD1 (6 bases). The ends were cut back, 7 bases at V and 3 bases at J, with 19 bases in the middle. There are 16 residues in the CDR3. Germline loops: CDR1 SGHRS, CDR2 YFSETQ. CDR3 sequence: CASGKTGPPSNEKLFF. The CDR3, as DNA: TGCGCCAGCGGAAAGACAGGACCCCCCTCTAATGAAAAACTGTTTTTT.

This clonotype was detected ten times or more. The J gene is TRBJ2-3, the V gene TRBV6-4; 8 bases agree with TRBD2. The germline gives CDR1 MRHNA, CDR2 SNTAGT. The CDR3 extends over 16 amino acids. V lost 4 bases to trimming and J lost 5 bases; unmatched junction nucleotides: 11. The CDR3 DNA follows: TGTGCCAGCAGTGTTCTGGGACTAGGAGGAGGAGATACGCAGTATTTT. Translating gives CASSVLGLGGGDTQYF.

This chain uses TRBV24-1 with TRBJ2-5; the match to TRBD2 covers 10 bases. Germline lookup yields CDR1 KGHDR and CDR2 SFDVKD. The CDR3 spans 16 residues. J lost 5 bases, V lost 2 bases, and 7 bases had no gene match. The DNA for the CDR3 is TGTGCCACCAGTGATTCGCTGACTAGCGGGTGGGAGACCCAGTACTTC. Protein product: CATSDSLTSGWETQYF.

This chain links TRBV19 with TRBJ1-1; maybe TRBD1 (5 bases). The CDR3 consists of 13 residues. The germline V gene encodes CDR1 LNHDA and CDR2 SQIVND (reference sequence). Trimming took off 6 bases at V and 9 bases at J, with 17 bases between the two ends. The CDR3 DNA reads as TGTGCCAGTAGATCGGGCGGGGGAAAGAAAGCTTTCTTT. As protein: CASRSGGGKKAFF.

This clonotype has only a few counts. V is TRBV29-1 and J is TRBJ2-7; maybe TRBD2 (5 bases). This CDR3 comprises 15 residues. The ends were cut back, 4 bases at V and 0 bases at J, with 16 bases in the middle. Germline assignment: CDR1 SQVTM and CDR2 ANQGSEA. CDR3 loop: CSVVGGDKSSYEQYF. The CDR3, as DNA: TGCAGCGTTGTAGGAGGAGATAAGAGCTCCTACGAGCAGTACTTC.

The genes are TRBV20-1 and TRBJ2-2; no clear D gene. The CDR3 has 13 residues. The germline CDR1 and CDR2 sequences are DFQATT and SNEGSKA (reference sequence). The V end was cut by 0 bases, the J end by 3 bases, with 5 bases between. The CDR3 here is CSARDLDTGELFF. The CDR3 region has the DNA TGCAGTGCTAGAGATCTGGACACCGGGGAGCTGTTTTTT.

This clonotype was seen repeatedly, ten times or more. The chain has TRBV7-2 and TRBJ1-2; D is undetermined. Germline CDR1 and CDR2: SGHTA and FQGNSA. The CDR3 is 15 residues long. V was clipped by 4 bases and J by 3 bases, with 15 bases between them. CDR3 amino acids: CASSSPTGNDYGYTF. The CDR3 DNA is TGTGCCAGCAGCTCCCCAACGGGCAATGACTATGGCTACACCTTC.

The rearrangement joins TRBV19 to TRBJ2-3; weak D call: TRBD1 (5 bases). The CDR3 is 14 residues long. In germline, CDR1 is LNHDA, CDR2 SQIVND (reference sequence). V was trimmed by 3 bases and J by 2 bases, leaving 9 bases between them. The CDR3 loop reads CASSMQGNTDTQYF. CDR3 bases: TGTGCCAGTAGTATGCAGGGCAACACAGATACGCAGTATTTT. Together with reference TRBV19 and TRBJ2-3, the CDR3 gives the full variable domain: DGGITQSPKYLFRKEGQNVTLSCEQNLNHDAMYWYRQDPGQGLRLIYYSQIVNDFQKGDIAEGYSVSREKKESFPLTVTSAQKNPTAFYLCASSMQGNTDTQYFGPGTRLTVL.

The V call is TRBV10-3, the J call TRBJ2-7, with a weak D call TRBD2 (5 bases). The V end was cut by 4 bases, the J end by 5 bases, with 15 bases between. Germline lookup yields CDR1 ENHRY and CDR2 SYGVKD. This CDR3 region has 14 residues. CDR3 residues: CAISVTGKIHEQYF. Written as DNA, the CDR3 is TGTGCCATCAGTGTGACGGGAAAAATTCACGAGCAGTACTTC.

Concerning this clonotype itself: This may be a read error: a much more frequent sequence differs by one nucleotide. The CDR3 ends on some other residue instead of the conserved phenylalanine or tryptophan, so this is likely a read error. This sequence joins TRBV14 and TRBJ2-6; D possibly matches TRBD1 or TRBD2 (7 bases each). The CDR3 extends over 16 amino acids. In germline, CDR1 is SGHDN, CDR2 FVKESK. Trimming removed 8 bases from V and 2 bases from J, with 16 bases in between. The CDR3 protein is CASEQGGGAGANVLTL. Written as DNA, the CDR3 is TGTGCCAGCGAACAGGGAGGGGGCGCTGGGGCCAACGTCCTGACTCTC.

The chain uses TRBV24-1 and TRBJ2-1; D is tentatively TRBD1 or TRBD2 (5 bases each). Germline-derived CDR1 and CDR2 are KGHDR and SFDVKD. V lost 6 bases and J 6 bases, leaving 11 bases between the germline ends. CDR3 length: 13 residues. CDR3 loop: CATSSGPINEQFF. The CDR3 DNA reads as TGTGCCACCAGTTCGGGACCGATCAATGAGCAGTTCTTC.

The J gene is TRBJ2-2, the V gene TRBV4-2; the match to TRBD1 covers 10 bases. After removal of 4 bases from V and 5 bases from J, the junction contained 7 bases not matched to a gene. The length of the CDR3 is 16 residues. CDR1 is LGHNA and CDR2 is YNFKEQ in the germline V gene. This chain's CDR3 is CASSPGRDRGTGELFF. In DNA form, the CDR3 reads TGTGCCAGCAGCCCCGGGCGGGACAGGGGAACCGGGGAGCTGTTTTTT.

The chain recombines TRBV20-1 with TRBJ2-7; tentatively, D is TRBD1 (6 bases). There are 14 residues in the CDR3. Germline V CDR1 and CDR2: DFQATT, SNEGSKA (reference sequence). The germline V and J ends were trimmed by 2 bases and 4 bases, with 15 bases remaining between them. The CDR3 DNA is TGCAGTGCTAGATCGGTACAGGGTGGTTACGAGCAGTACTTC. Its protein is CSARSVQGGYEQYF.